The rows below give T cell receptor beta chains drawn from one sample of a study of T cell responses to AZD1222 COVID-19 vaccine. Assay used: immunoSEQ multiplex PCR; TCRdb lists only in-frame clones, some missing. In the table there are 200,000 or so clones, under 95% of which are singletons. Source: peripheral blood, taken 28 days after the second AZD1222 dose. The receptors stem from an adult who received the AZD1222 COVID-19 vaccine. CDR3s include the opening cysteine and the closing phenylalanine or tryptophan. Fields, in order: J gene, V gene, D gene, clone size, CDR3 protein, CDR3 DNA. A D gene is named only where the DNA matches it firmly. A row's size may be missing; if present it is once, few, many or a size class.

TRBJ2-7 | TRBV7-5 | - | - | CVRSLSHRDCHEQYF | TGTGTCAGAAGCTTATCCCACAGGGACTGCCACGAGCAGTACTTC
TRBJ1-4 | TRBV12-5 | - | - | CASGLGTVEKLFF | TGTGCTAGTGGTTTGGGGACGGTGGAAAAACTGTTTTTT
TRBJ2-1 | TRBV19 | - | - | CASATGLVLSYNEQFF | TGTGCCAGTGCAACAGGGCTTGTACTCTCCTACAATGAGCAGTTCTTC
TRBJ2-7 | TRBV4-3 | - | - | CASSQDPKRSYEQYF | TGCGCCAGCAGCCAAGATCCCAAGCGCTCCTACGAGCAGTACTTC
TRBJ1-2 | TRBV5-1 | TRBD1 | - | CASSLGTGGGADYGYTF | TGCGCCAGCAGCCTGGGGACAGGGGGTGGGGCAGACTATGGCTACACCTTC
TRBJ1-1 | TRBV7-2 | - | - | CASSLSRDVQTEAFF | TGTGCCAGCAGCTTAAGTAGAGACGTGCAGACTGAAGCTTTCTTT
TRBJ1-1 | TRBV28 | - | - | CASSFSQVIAEAFF | TGTGCCAGCAGTTTCAGTCAGGTGATAGCTGAAGCTTTCTTT
TRBJ1-2 | TRBV6-6 | - | once | CASSVDAAYGYTF | TGTGCCAGCAGCGTGGACGCTGCCTATGGCTACACCTTC
TRBJ1-2 | TRBV6-5 | - | - | CASSPGFGYTF | TGTGCCAGCAGTCCAGGGTTTGGCTACACCTTC
TRBJ2-5 | TRBV9 | - | - | CASSVGGQETQYF | TGTGCCAGCAGCGTCGGAGGGCAAGAGACCCAGTACTTC